This record looks at one T cell receptor beta chain sequence and its context. Its specificity is unknown. The data originate from a study of CD4+ T cells in melanoma. Whole-study results and caveats: Diverse differentiation states were reported for melanoma neoantigen-specific CD4+ T cells. A reported correlation linked neoantigen-specific CD4+ T cells to CD8+, macrophage and B cell function.

Trimming removed 8 bases from V and 3 bases from J, with 13 bases in between. The CDR3 has 13 residues. The germline V gene encodes CDR1 MNHEY and CDR2 SMNVEV (reference sequence). TCRdb's table, derived via immunoSEQ multiplex PCR, lists solely in-frame clones and lacks some. Of over 9,000 clones in the sample, roughly two thirds were seen once. Sequencing used cells from a culture (not recorded whether cultured in vitro). The receptor comes from a human donor with melanoma. The chain links TRBV27 to TRBJ1-1, with D hard to call. In nucleotides, the CDR3 is TGTGCCAGCCACCGAATTCCGCACACTGAAGCTTTCTTT. Its protein product is CASHRIPHTEAFF.